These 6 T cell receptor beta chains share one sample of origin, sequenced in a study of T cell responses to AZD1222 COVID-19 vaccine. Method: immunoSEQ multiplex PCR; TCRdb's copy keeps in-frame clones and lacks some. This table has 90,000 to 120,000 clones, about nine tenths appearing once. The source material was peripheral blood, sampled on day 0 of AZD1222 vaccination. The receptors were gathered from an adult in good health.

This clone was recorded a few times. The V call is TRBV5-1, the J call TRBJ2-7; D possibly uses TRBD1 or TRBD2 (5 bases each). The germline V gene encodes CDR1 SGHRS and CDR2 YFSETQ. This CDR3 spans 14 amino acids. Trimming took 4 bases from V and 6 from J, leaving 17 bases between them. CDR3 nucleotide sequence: TGCGCCAGCAGCCCTGGGCAGGGAGAGGTCGAGCAGTACTTC. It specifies CASSPGQGEVEQYF.

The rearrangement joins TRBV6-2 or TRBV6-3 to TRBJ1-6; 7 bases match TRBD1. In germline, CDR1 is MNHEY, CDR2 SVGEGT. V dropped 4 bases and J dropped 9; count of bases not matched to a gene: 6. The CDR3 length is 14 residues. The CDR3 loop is CASSSHRGGSPLHF. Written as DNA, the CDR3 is TGTGCCAGCAGTTCCCACAGGGGAGGTTCACCCCTCCACTTT.

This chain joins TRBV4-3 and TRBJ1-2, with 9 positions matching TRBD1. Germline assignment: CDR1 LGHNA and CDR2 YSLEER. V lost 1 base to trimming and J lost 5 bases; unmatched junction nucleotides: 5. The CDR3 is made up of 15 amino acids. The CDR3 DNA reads TGCGCCAGCAGCCAAGGTACAGGGGGCGTGTATGGCTACACCTTC. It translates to CASSQGTGGVYGYTF.

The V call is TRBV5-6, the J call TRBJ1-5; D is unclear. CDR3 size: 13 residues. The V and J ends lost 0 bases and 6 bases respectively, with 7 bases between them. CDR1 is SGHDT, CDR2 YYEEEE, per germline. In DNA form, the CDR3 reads TGTGCCAGCAGCTTGGCAACGGGTCAGCCCCAGCATTTT. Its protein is CASSLATGQPQHF.

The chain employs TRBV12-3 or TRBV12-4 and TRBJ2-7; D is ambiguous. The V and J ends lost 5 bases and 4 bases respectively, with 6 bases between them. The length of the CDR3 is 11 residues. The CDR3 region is CASSLKYEQYF. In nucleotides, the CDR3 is TGTGCCAGCAGTCTTAAATACGAGCAGTACTTC.

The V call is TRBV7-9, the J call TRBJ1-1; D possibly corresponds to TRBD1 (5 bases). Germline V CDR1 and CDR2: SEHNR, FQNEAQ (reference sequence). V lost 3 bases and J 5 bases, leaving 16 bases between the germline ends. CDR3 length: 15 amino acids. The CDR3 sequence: CASSFYTQGRTEAFF. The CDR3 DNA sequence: TGTGCCAGCAGCTTTTACACCCAGGGTAGAACTGAAGCTTTCTTT.